The T cell receptor beta chain under discussion was sequenced for a study of blood T cell repertoires in COVID-19. Trimming left V 8 bases short and J 2 bases short, with 11 bases between. There are 12 residues in the CDR3. In germline, CDR1 is SQVTM, CDR2 ANQGSEA. The method was immunoSEQ multiplex PCR; TCRdb's version includes in-frame clones alone and lacks a portion of them. The sample shows about 220,000 clones, around 86% of them seen only once. The sequencing input was peripheral blood. This sequence was found in a woman between 70 and 85 years old with COVID-19, enrolled during active disease. The chain is built from TRBV29-1 and TRBJ2-3, with a tentative D call TRBD1 (6 bases). In DNA form, the CDR3 reads TGCAGCACCCGGACAGCCACAGATACGCAGTATTTT. It specifies CSTRTATDTQYF.